This entry lists 19 T cell receptor beta chains sequenced from one sample in a study of T-cell reconstitution after alpha-beta-depleted transplantation in children. Researchers prepared the TCRbeta library using unique molecular identifiers, the study reports. From the PCR reads, TCRdb called clonotypes with MiXCR, one entry per CDR3 protein. The sample consists of hundreds of thousands of distinct CDR3 sequences, under 20% of them appearing once. This material consisted of PBMCs, mostly from graft donor cells, taken 360 days after TCRalphabeta/CD19-depleted stem cell transplant. These receptors were taken from a male patient aged 10 to 17 who had a stem cell transplant for acute lymphoblastic leukemia, so the T cells may come from the graft donor.

In DNA, the CDR3 is TGCAGCGTTGATAATTTGGACCACCGCCAAGAGACCCAGTACTTC. Its translation is CSVDNLDHRQETQYF. V is TRBV29-1 and J is TRBJ2-5; D gene uncertain. The CDR3 covers 15 residues. Germline V gives CDR1 SQVTM, CDR2 ANQGSEA. V was shortened by 3 bases and J by 1 base, with 15 bases between the two germline ends.

This clonotype has a count of ten or more. This sequence joins TRBV20-1 and TRBJ2-7; the D call may be TRBD1 or TRBD2 (5 bases each). Trimming took 6 bases from V and 6 from J, leaving 15 bases between them. This CDR3 has 12 amino acids. CDR1 DFQATT and CDR2 SNEGSKA come from the germline V gene (reference sequence). CDR3 in amino acids: CSATTLGTEQYF. The CDR3 DNA sequence: TGCAGTGCAACAACCCTAGGGACCGAGCAGTACTTC.

The chain couples TRBV15 to TRBJ2-7; 7 bases align to TRBD1. Trimming at V came to 1 base and at J to 6 bases, leaving 6 bases not matched to a gene. CDR3 size: 14 residues. The germline V gene encodes CDR1 LNHNV and CDR2 YYDKDF (reference sequence). CDR3 in amino acids: CATSRVGGVVEQYF. Here the CDR3 DNA reads TGTGCCACCAGCAGAGTAGGGGGCGTAGTCGAGCAGTACTTC. The entire variable domain, with the rest obtained from reference TRBV15 and TRBJ2-7, is as follows: DAMVIQNPRYQVTQFGKPVTLSCSQTLNHNVMYWYQQKSSQAPKLLFHYYDKDFNNEADTPDNFQSRRPNTSFCFLDIRSPGLGDTAMYLCATSRVGGVVEQYFGPGTRLTVT.

This clonotype was detected ten times or more. The rearrangement links TRBV10-3 to TRBJ1-1; D not resolved. From germline, CDR1 is ENHRY and CDR2 SYGVKD. The CDR3 is 14 residues long. V was shortened by 2 bases and J by 1 base, with 8 bases between the two germline ends. In DNA, the CDR3 is TGTGCCATCAGTGAGCCCCCAGGGAACACTGAAGCTTTCTTT. It codes for CAISEPPGNTEAFF.

The chain has TRBV2 and TRBJ1-1; unclear D gene. The CDR3 totals 20 residues. The V gene lost 0 bases and the J gene lost 2 bases, with 25 bases spanning the gap. Looked up from germline, CDR1 is SNHLY and CDR2 is FYNNEI. The chain's CDR3 is CASSEAVGAPTHPGNTEAFF. The CDR3 DNA follows: TGTGCCAGCAGTGAAGCGGTGGGTGCCCCTACGCACCCTGGTAACACTGAAGCTTTCTTT.

This clonotype came up a few times. The V gene is TRBV7-9, the J gene TRBJ2-5; TRBD2 matches at 9 bases. The CDR3 totals 14 residues. Germline V lookup: CDR1 SEHNR, CDR2 FQNEAQ (reference sequence). J was trimmed by 5 bases and V by 1 base; bases with no gene match: 2. DNA for the CDR3: TGTGCCAGCAGCTTAGTTAGCGGGAGCGAGACCCAGTACTTC. Encoded protein: CASSLVSGSETQYF.

The chain links TRBV4-1 to TRBJ2-1; 9 bases agree with TRBD2. V gave up 4 bases and J gave up 4 bases; unmatched junction bases: 11. The CDR3 length is 17 residues. The V gene's germline CDR1 is MGHRA and CDR2 YSYEKL. CDR3 nucleotide sequence: TGCGCCAGCAGCCGAGGGATCCTAGCGGGACTTTACAATGAGCAGTTCTTC. Translated: CASSRGILAGLYNEQFF.

This clonotype showed up just a few times. Germline and junction disagree at one end, which may indicate a read error. V gene TRBV11-2 combines with J gene TRBJ1-1; no clear D gene. The CDR3 loop spans 13 amino acids. Germline values: CDR1 SGHAT, CDR2 FQNNGV. CDR3 protein: CASSLEKYTEAFF. The CDR3 nucleotides are TGTGCCAGCAGCCTAGAAAAGTACACTGAAGCTTTCTTT.

V is TRBV9 and J is TRBJ2-2; 8 bases match TRBD1. This CDR3 contains 17 residues. CDR1 is SGDLS, CDR2 YYNGEE, per germline. After removal of 5 bases from V and 4 bases from J, the junction contained 13 bases not matched to a gene. The CDR3 region is CASRPDLGQGGTGELFF. The CDR3 nucleotides are TGTGCCAGCAGACCTGACCTAGGACAGGGTGGCACCGGGGAGCTGTTTTTT. Drawing the rest from reference TRBV9 and TRBJ2-2, the complete variable domain is DSGVTQTPKHLITATGQRVTLRCSPRSGDLSVYWYQQSLDQGLQFLIQYYNGEERAKGNILERFSAQQFPDLHSELNLSSLELGDSALYFCASRPDLGQGGTGELFFGEGSRLTVL.

CDR3: CASSYFPDRGVYGYTF. CDR3 DNA sequence: TGTGCCAGCAGTTACTTTCCGGACAGGGGGGTCTATGGCTACACCTTC. The chain uses TRBV6-5 and TRBJ1-2, with 10 bases matching TRBD1. The CDR3 sequence is 16 residues long. CDR1 and CDR2 (germline): MNHEY, SVGAGI. V trimming: 1 base; J trimming: 4 bases; junction bases outside the gene matches: 6.

The chain is built from TRBV5-1 and TRBJ2-3; 14 bases fit TRBD2. The CDR3 is made up of 17 amino acids. Germline lookup yields CDR1 SGHRS and CDR2 YFSETQ. Germline trimming cut 0 bases from V and 3 bases from J; bases unmatched to any gene: 3. This CDR3 reads CASSLGGLAGVTDTQYF. CDR3 DNA sequence: TGCGCCAGCAGCTTGGGGGGACTAGCGGGAGTGACAGATACGCAGTATTTT. Full variable domain (missing parts from reference TRBV5-1 and TRBJ2-3): KAGVTQTPRYLIKTRGQQVTLSCSPISGHRSVSWYQQTPGQGLQFLFEYFSETQRNKGNFPGRFSGRQFSNSRSEMNVSTLELGDSALYLCASSLGGLAGVTDTQYFGPGTRLTVL.

V is TRBV20-1 and J is TRBJ2-7, with D tentatively TRBD1 or TRBD2 (5 bases each). CDR1 is DFQATT and CDR2 is SNEGSKA in the germline V gene (reference sequence). This CDR3 has 15 amino acids. Trimming took off 2 bases at V and 0 bases at J, with 14 bases between the two ends. The CDR3 DNA follows: TGCAGTGCTAGAAATTCGGGACGTAGCTCCTACGAGCAGTACTTC. Protein sequence: CSARNSGRSSYEQYF.

CDR3 region: CASSLTTFNYGYTF. The DNA of the CDR3 is TGTGCCAGCAGCTTAACAACGTTTAACTATGGCTACACCTTC. V gene TRBV7-2 combines with J gene TRBJ1-2; D is undetermined. Trimming removed 2 bases from V and 1 base from J, with 8 bases in between. There are 14 residues in the CDR3. Germline lookup yields CDR1 SGHTA and CDR2 FQGNSA.

The rearrangement uses TRBV5-1 and TRBJ2-5; 8 positions agree with TRBD1. Per germline, CDR1 SGHRS and CDR2 YFSETQ. The junction had 10 bases not matched to a gene; V was cut back by 4 bases and J by 5 bases. The CDR3 is 15 residues long. CDR3 nucleotide sequence: TGCGCCAGCAGCCAACCGACAGGGGTCATGGAGACCCAGTACTTC. It specifies CASSQPTGVMETQYF. The full variable domain, its missing parts supplied by reference TRBV5-1 and TRBJ2-5, is KAGVTQTPRYLIKTRGQQVTLSCSPISGHRSVSWYQQTPGQGLQFLFEYFSETQRNKGNFPGRFSGRQFSNSRSEMNVSTLELGDSALYLCASSQPTGVMETQYFGPGTRLLVL.

This clonotype was counted only a few times. CDR3 coding DNA: TGCGCCAGCAGCCGACGACAGTCCTCCTACGAGCAGTACTTC. It codes for CASSRRQSSYEQYF. J is TRBJ2-7 and V is TRBV5-1; D is possibly TRBD1 (5 bases). CDR3 size: 14 residues. CDR1 SGHRS and CDR2 YFSETQ come from the germline V gene. The V end lost 4 bases, the J end lost 0 bases, and 11 bases lay between the germline ends.

This clonotype was seen a handful of times. V usage is TRBV5-1 and J usage is TRBJ2-2; D uncertain. Trimming stripped 4 bases from V and 5 bases from J, with 18 bases between. Germline CDR1 reads SGHRS; CDR2 reads YFSETQ. The CDR3 is made up of 16 amino acids. The CDR3 protein is CASSRTRLDGTGELFF. The CDR3 region has the DNA TGCGCCAGCAGCCGAACACGGCTAGATGGGACCGGGGAGCTGTTTTTT. Complete variable domain (other parts from reference TRBV5-1 and TRBJ2-2): KAGVTQTPRYLIKTRGQQVTLSCSPISGHRSVSWYQQTPGQGLQFLFEYFSETQRNKGNFPGRFSGRQFSNSRSEMNVSTLELGDSALYLCASSRTRLDGTGELFFGEGSRLTVL.

The J gene is TRBJ2-5, the V gene TRBV12-3 or TRBV12-4, with TRBD1 as a possible D gene (6 bases). This CDR3 has 15 residues. Trimming took off 4 bases at V and 3 bases at J, with 15 bases between the two ends. The CDR3, as DNA: TGTGCCAGCAGTTGGGCCCGGGACACAAAAGAGACCCAGTACTTC. The encoded protein is CASSWARDTKETQYF.

J is TRBJ2-1 and V is TRBV2; TRBD2 matches 14 bases. The junction had 12 bases not matched to a gene; V was cut back by 9 bases and J by 14 bases. The CDR3 has 14 residues. Looked up from germline, CDR1 is SNHLY and CDR2 is FYNNEI. The CDR3, as DNA: TGTGCCAGAAAGGGACTAGCGGGAGATGCGGGGAAGTTCTTC. Translated: CARKGLAGDAGKFF.

This clonotype was counted a few times. This rearrangement joins TRBV6-4 to TRBJ2-1, with 12 bases aligning to TRBD2. Germline V gene lookup returns CDR1 MRHNA and CDR2 SNTAGT. V lost 4 bases and J lost 4; bases outside the gene matches: 8. This CDR3 contains 17 residues. The chain's CDR3 is CASSAVGLAGTYNEQFF. The CDR3 DNA reads as TGTGCCAGCAGTGCCGTAGGACTAGCGGGGACTTACAATGAGCAGTTCTTC.